These T cell receptor beta chains were read from a single sample in a study of CDR3 diversity in severe acne. TCRdb passed the PCR reads through MiXCR, listing each CDR3 protein once. Among about 76,000 distinct CDR3 sequences, 45% to 60% were seen once, and the ten largest hold roughly an eighth. What was sequenced was blood. All receptors derive from a male donor in good health, without acne. Both conserved end residues are part of each CDR3. Each record gives: J gene, clone size, V gene, D gene, CDR3 DNA, CDR3 protein. A D gene is named only where the DNA matches it firmly. Clone size is given for some rows only: seen once, a few or many times, or a class if the clone is expanded.

>TRBJ2-7|.|TRBV10-3|TRBD2
TGTGCCATCAGTGAGTCAACGGGAGGTTCCTACGAGCAGTGCTTC
CAISESTGGSYEQCF
>TRBJ2-6|.|TRBV5-1|.
TGCGCCAGCAGTCCAACGACCGTCTCTGGGGCCAACGTCCTGACTTTC
CASSPTTVSGANVLTF
>TRBJ2-5|many|TRBV5-1|.
TGCGCCAGCAGCGCTAGGGGGGACCAGTACTTC
CASSARGDQYF
>TRBJ2-7|.|TRBV20-1|.
TGCAGTGCCCCCGACCGCACCTACGAGCAGTACTTC
CSAPDRTYEQYF
>TRBJ1-2|few|TRBV4-1|TRBD1
TGCGCCAGCAGCCAAGGACAGGGAGCTAACTATGGCTACACCTTC
CASSQGQGANYGYTF
>TRBJ2-3|.|TRBV29-1|.
TGCAGCTTCTTCCAGGAGGGGGTTCCAGATACGCAGTATTTT
CSFFQEGVPDTQYF
>TRBJ2-7|few|TRBV7-9|TRBD1
TGTGCCAGCAGCCAGACAGGGGGCTACGAGCAGTACTTC
CASSQTGGYEQYF
>TRBJ2-5|many|TRBV3-1|TRBD2
TGTGCCAGCACCACACCGGGACTACAAGAGACCCAGTACTTC
CASTTPGLQETQYF
>TRBJ2-2|many|TRBV25-1|TRBD2
TGTGCCAGCAGAGGAAGGGGAGGGTACACCGGGGAGCTGTTTTTT
CASRGRGGYTGELFF
>TRBJ2-1|.|TRBV11-3|TRBD2
TGTGCCAGCAGCCCCGGGGGGGCGGGAGGTCGGGATGAGCAGTTCTTC
CASSPGGAGGRDEQFF
>TRBJ2-7|.|TRBV10-3|.
TGTGCCAGCAGTGTTCCACCGGGGGTCCACGAGCAGTACTTC
CASSVPPGVHEQYF
>TRBJ2-7|.|TRBV11-2|TRBD2
TGTGCCAGCAGCCTCGGACTAGCGAGAACCTACGAGCAGTACTTC
CASSLGLARTYEQYF
>TRBJ2-1|many|TRBV29-1|TRBD2
TGCAGCGTTGGGGAAAGGGCTAGCGGGTACAATGAGCAGTTCTTC
CSVGERASGYNEQFF
>TRBJ1-1|.|TRBV9|TRBD1
TGTGCCAGCAGCGTAATGGGACAGGGGGAGGCTTTCTTT
CASSVMGQGEAFF
>TRBJ1-2|.|TRBV10-2|TRBD1
TGCGCCAGCAGAAACACAGGGGGCTCTGGCTACACCTTC
CASRNTGGSGYTF
>TRBJ1-6|many|TRBV2|.
TGTGCCAGCACAGGGGACACCCATAATTCACCCCTCCACTTT
CASTGDTHNSPLHF
>TRBJ2-7|.|TRBV20-1|TRBD2
TGCAGTGCTAGGGGACTAGCGGGAGCCTCCGAGCAGTACTTC
CSARGLAGASEQYF
>TRBJ1-1|.|TRBV20-1|TRBD1
TGCAGTGCTATCCGGAACCGGGACAGGGGGCCCGACGGCGCTGAAGCTTTCTTT
CSAIRNRDRGPDGAEAFF
>TRBJ1-6|many|TRBV15|.
TGTGCCACCAGCACCGCGAATTCACCCCTCCACTTT
CATSTANSPLHF
>TRBJ1-1|few|TRBV29-1|TRBD1
TGCAGCGCGAGGGGGCAGGACACTGAAGCTTTCTTT
CSARGQDTEAFF
>TRBJ2-7|once|TRBV7-2|.
.
CASSYYICSASVDYEQYF
>TRBJ1-6|once|TRBV19|TRBD1
TGTGCCAGTAACGGACAGGGCGATTCACCCCTCCACTTT
CASNGQGDSPLHF
>TRBJ2-7|.|TRBV24-1|.
TGTGCCACCAGTGACGCCAGGTGGGATAGTGGTGAGCAGTACTTC
CATSDARWDSGEQYF
>TRBJ2-7|.|TRBV5-1|.
TGCGCCAGCAGCTTGCAAGGGTACGAGCAGTACTTC
CASSLQGYEQYF
>TRBJ2-5|.|TRBV2|.
TGTGCCAGCACAGGACCCTCAGGAGAGACCCAGTACTTC
CASTGPSGETQYF
>TRBJ1-1|many|TRBV2|.
TGTGCCAGCAGTGGACGGGTCGGCATGAACACTGAAGCTTTCTTT
CASSGRVGMNTEAFF
>TRBJ1-6|.|TRBV28|.
TGTGCCAGCAGCCCGGGGGGCCGAAATTCACCCCTCCACTTT
CASSPGGRNSPLHF
>TRBJ2-3|.|TRBV20-1|TRBD2
TGCAGTGCTAGGCCGACTAGCGGGAGCACAGATACGCAGTATTTT
CSARPTSGSTDTQYF
>TRBJ2-7|few|TRBV30|TRBD2
TGTGCCGGGACCCTTAGCGGGAGTATCTACGAGCAGTACTTC
CAGTLSGSIYEQYF
>TRBJ2-2|once|TRBV11-2|.
TGTGCCAGCAGCTCGGGGGCCCCCGGGGAGCTGTTTTTT
CASSSGAPGELFF
>TRBJ1-1|.|TRBV10-1|TRBD1
TGCGCCAGCAGCAGGACAGGGGGAGAAGCTTTCTTT
CASSRTGGEAFF
>TRBJ1-1|.|TRBV27|.
TGTGCCAGCAGTGGGGACGCTGGCACGGCTTTCTTT
CASSGDAGTAFF
>TRBJ1-1|many|TRBV12-3/TRBV12-4|TRBD1
TGTGCCAGCAGTTCGGTACAGGGGGCGCATGAAGCTTTCTTT
CASSSVQGAHEAFF
>TRBJ2-3|.|TRBV9|TRBD2
TGTGCCAGCAGCCCTTTTGGGACTAGCGGGAGGCCCAGCACAGATACGCAGTATTTT
CASSPFGTSGRPSTDTQYF
>TRBJ2-7|few|TRBV5-6|TRBD2
TGTGCCAGCAGCTCACGGACTAGCGGAAAATACGAGCAGTACTTC
CASSSRTSGKYEQYF
>TRBJ2-7|.|TRBV10-1|.
TGTGCCATCAGTGACTTTCCATGGGAGCAGTACTTC
CAISDFPWEQYF
>TRBJ1-4|.|TRBV7-2|TRBD1
TGTGCCAGCAGCCCGGGACAGGGGGCCGGATCTAATGAAAAACTGTTTTTT
CASSPGQGAGSNEKLFF
>TRBJ2-7|.|TRBV2|TRBD2
TGTGCCAGCAGTGCCCCCACTACTAGCGGGAGCTACTTC
CASSAPTTSGSYF
>TRBJ2-7|.|TRBV7-9|.
TGTGCTAGCAGTTTTAGTAAAGGTCTGTACGAGCAGTACTTC
CASSFSKGLYEQYF
>TRBJ1-3|many|TRBV20-1|.
TGCAGTGCTACCCACGGGGGGGCTGGAAGCACCATATATTTT
CSATHGGAGSTIYF
>TRBJ2-1|many|TRBV11-2|.
TGTGCCAGCAGTCGTAACAGGGAAGGACAGTTCTTC
CASSRNREGQFF
>TRBJ1-1|.|TRBV5-6|TRBD1
TGTGCCAGCAGCTGGACAGGGGGCGAAGCTTTCTTT
CASSWTGGEAFF
>TRBJ2-5|many|TRBV30|.
TGTGCCTGGAGTGTATACCTATACCAAGAGACCCAGTACTTC
CAWSVYLYQETQYF
>TRBJ2-1|.|TRBV24-1|TRBD2
TGTGCCACCAGTGACCCAGGACTAGCGGGGGGTATGAATGAGCAGTTCTTC
CATSDPGLAGGMNEQFF
>TRBJ2-3|medium-sized|TRBV20-1|.
TGCAGTGCTAGGGGGACTATCCCCAGGGGGGATACGCAGTATTTT
CSARGTIPRGDTQYF
>TRBJ1-5|.|TRBV28|.
TGTGCCAGCAGTTTTGTCACAAGCAATCAGCCCCAGCATTTT
CASSFVTSNQPQHF
>TRBJ1-2|many|TRBV6-6|.
TGTGCCAGCAGTGACAGGTCCTTTGGCTATGGCTACACCTTC
CASSDRSFGYGYTF
>TRBJ1-2|few|TRBV6-5|.
TGTGCCAGCAGTTACGCCGGACAGAGTAAGACCTTC
CASSYAGQSKTF
>TRBJ1-2|many|TRBV6-2/TRBV6-3|.
TGTGCCAGCAGTTACAGTCTCAAAGGACAGCGAAACTATGGCTACACCTTC
CASSYSLKGQRNYGYTF
>TRBJ2-1|many|TRBV5-6|.
TGTGCCAGCAGCGGAAATCGGGGGCTCCTGTACAATGAGCAGTTCTTC
CASSGNRGLLYNEQFF
>TRBJ1-1|.|TRBV6-5|.
TGTGCCAGCAGTACTACCCAGAACACTGAAGCTTTCTTT
CASSTTQNTEAFF
>TRBJ1-3|many|TRBV11-2|.
TGTGCCAGCAGCTTAGTTGAGGGCGTTGGAAACACCATATATTTT
CASSLVEGVGNTIYF
>TRBJ1-1|many|TRBV20-1|.
TGCAGTGCTAGCCTGTACACTGAAGCTTTCTTT
CSASLYTEAFF
>TRBJ1-2|.|TRBV6-5|.
TGTGCCAGCAGTTACAGTCCTAACTATGGCTACACCTTC
CASSYSPNYGYTF
>TRBJ2-7|few|TRBV10-3|.
TGTGCCATCAGTGGTGGAAACGAGCAGTACTTC
CAISGGNEQYF
>TRBJ2-7|.|TRBV7-2|TRBD1
TGTGCCAGCACCTCCGGGACAGGCACCTACGAGCAGCGCTTC
CASTSGTGTYEQRF
>TRBJ2-7|.|TRBV7-9|.
TGTGCCAGCAGAAGGTCAGAGCCCGGGACCATCTCCGAGCAGTACTTC
CASRRSEPGTISEQYF